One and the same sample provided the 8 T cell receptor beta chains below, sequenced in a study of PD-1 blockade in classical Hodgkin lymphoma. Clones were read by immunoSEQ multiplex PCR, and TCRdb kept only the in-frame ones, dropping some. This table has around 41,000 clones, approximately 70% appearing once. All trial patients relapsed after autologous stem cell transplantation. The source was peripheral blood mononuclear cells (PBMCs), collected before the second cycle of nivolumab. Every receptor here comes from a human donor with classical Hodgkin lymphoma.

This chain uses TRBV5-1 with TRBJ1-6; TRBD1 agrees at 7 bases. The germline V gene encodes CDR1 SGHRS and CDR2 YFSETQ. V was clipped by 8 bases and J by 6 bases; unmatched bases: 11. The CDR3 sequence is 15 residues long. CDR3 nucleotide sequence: TGCGCCAGGCTCAGGGGGATGCGGAGTAATTCACCCCTCCACTTT. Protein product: CARLRGMRSNSPLHF.

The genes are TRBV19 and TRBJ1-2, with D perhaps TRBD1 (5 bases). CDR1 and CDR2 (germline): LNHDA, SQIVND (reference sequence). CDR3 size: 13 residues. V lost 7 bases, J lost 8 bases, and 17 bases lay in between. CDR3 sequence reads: CASISGDPFGYTF. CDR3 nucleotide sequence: TGTGCCAGTATATCGGGGGACCCCTTCGGCTACACCTTC. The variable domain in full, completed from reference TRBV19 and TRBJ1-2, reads DGGITQSPKYLFRKEGQNVTLSCEQNLNHDAMYWYRQDPGQGLRLIYYSQIVNDFQKGDIAEGYSVSREKKESFPLTVTSAQKNPTAFYLCASISGDPFGYTFGSGTRLTVV.

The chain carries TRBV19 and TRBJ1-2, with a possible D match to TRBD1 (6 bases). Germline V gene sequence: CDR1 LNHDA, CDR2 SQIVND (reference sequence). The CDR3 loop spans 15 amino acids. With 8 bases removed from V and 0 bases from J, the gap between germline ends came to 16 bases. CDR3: CASRRTAVTNYGYTF. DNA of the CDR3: TGTGCCAGTCGCCGGACAGCGGTAACTAACTATGGCTACACCTTC.

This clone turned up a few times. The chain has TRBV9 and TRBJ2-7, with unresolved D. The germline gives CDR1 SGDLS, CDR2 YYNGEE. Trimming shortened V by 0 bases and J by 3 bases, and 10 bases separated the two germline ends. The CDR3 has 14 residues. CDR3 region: CASSVASRNYEQYF. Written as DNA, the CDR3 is TGTGCCAGCAGCGTAGCTTCGCGGAACTACGAGCAGTACTTC.

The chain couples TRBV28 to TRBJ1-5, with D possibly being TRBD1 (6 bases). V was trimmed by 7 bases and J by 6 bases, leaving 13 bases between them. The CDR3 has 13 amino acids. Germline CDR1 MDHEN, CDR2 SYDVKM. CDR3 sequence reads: CASIVGGGQPQHF. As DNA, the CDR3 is TGTGCCAGCATAGTGGGGGGCGGTCAGCCCCAGCATTTT.

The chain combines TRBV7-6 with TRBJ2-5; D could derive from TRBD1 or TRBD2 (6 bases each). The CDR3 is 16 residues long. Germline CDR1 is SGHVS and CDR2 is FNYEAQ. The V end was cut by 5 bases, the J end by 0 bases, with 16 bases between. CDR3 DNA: TGTGCCAGCAGCCGTGGGGAGGACAGCTACCAAGAGACCCAGTACTTC. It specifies CASSRGEDSYQETQYF. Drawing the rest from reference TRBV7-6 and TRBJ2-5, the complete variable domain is GAGVSQSPRYKVTKRGQDVALRCDPISGHVSLYWYRQALGQGPEFLTYFNYEAQQDKSGLPNDRFSAERPEGSISTLTIQRTEQRDSAMYRCASSRGEDSYQETQYFGPGTRLLVL.

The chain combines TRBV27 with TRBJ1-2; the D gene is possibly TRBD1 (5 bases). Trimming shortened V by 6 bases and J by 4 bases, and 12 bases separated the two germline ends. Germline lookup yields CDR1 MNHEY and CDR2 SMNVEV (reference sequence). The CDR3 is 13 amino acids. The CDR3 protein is CASSPPDSYGYTF. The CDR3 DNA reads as TGTGCCAGCAGCCCCCCAGACAGCTATGGCTACACCTTC.

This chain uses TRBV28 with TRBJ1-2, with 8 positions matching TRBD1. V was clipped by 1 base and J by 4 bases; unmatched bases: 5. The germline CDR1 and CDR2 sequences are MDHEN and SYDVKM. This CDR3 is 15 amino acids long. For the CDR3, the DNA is TGTGCCAGCAGTTTATCCGCAGGACAGGGCTATGGCTACACCTTC. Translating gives CASSLSAGQGYGYTF.